These T cell receptor beta chains were read from a single sample in a study of spatial heterogeneity in lung cancer. MiXCR, applied by TCRdb to the 5' RACE reads, yields one record per CDR3 protein. The table records 40,000 to 50,000 distinct CDR3 sequences, over 9.5% of them present only once. The input for sequencing was PBMCs, taken at follow-up. The receptor source for this set is a female donor with early-stage non-small cell lung cancer. CDR3s include the opening cysteine and the closing phenylalanine or tryptophan. Fields, in order: V gene, J gene, D gene, clone size, CDR3 DNA, CDR3 protein. D genes are given only for firm matches. Not all rows give a size; the values are once, few, many and, for expanded clones, a class.

v_gene: TRBV7-8; j_gene: TRBJ2-7; d_gene: TRBD1; abundance: few; CDR3nt: TGTGCCAGCAGTCGTAGACAGGGTAGATACGAGCAGTACTTC; CDR3aa: CASSRRQGRYEQYF
v_gene: TRBV7-9; j_gene: TRBJ2-1; d_gene: TRBD2; abundance: few; CDR3nt: TGTGCCAGCAGCTTACTGGGACTAGCGGGGGGCCTTTACAATGAGCAGTTCTTC; CDR3aa: CASSLLGLAGGLYNEQFF
v_gene: TRBV11-2; j_gene: TRBJ2-5; d_gene: TRBD2; abundance: few; CDR3nt: TGTGCCAGCAGCTTAGGGCTAGCGGCCTTCCAAGAGACCCAGTACTTC; CDR3aa: CASSLGLAAFQETQYF
v_gene: TRBV7-8; j_gene: TRBJ1-1; d_gene: .; abundance: .; CDR3nt: TGTGCCAGCAGCTTATTATCGAACACTGAAGCTTTCTTT; CDR3aa: CASSLLSNTEAFF
v_gene: TRBV10-2; j_gene: TRBJ2-1; d_gene: TRBD2; abundance: many; CDR3nt: TGCGCCAGCAGTGACCCCCCTAGCGGGGCCAATGAGCAGTTCTTC; CDR3aa: CASSDPPSGANEQFF
v_gene: TRBV7-3; j_gene: TRBJ2-1; d_gene: .; abundance: many; CDR3nt: TGTGCCAGCAGCTTAGCGGGGACCTCCTACAATGAGCAGTTCTTC; CDR3aa: CASSLAGTSYNEQFF
v_gene: TRBV20-1; j_gene: TRBJ2-1; d_gene: .; abundance: .; CDR3nt: TGCAGTGCTAGAGATGCGAACGTACCAATACACAATGAGCAGTTCTTC; CDR3aa: CSARDANVPIHNEQFF
v_gene: TRBV3-1; j_gene: TRBJ1-5; d_gene: .; abundance: .; CDR3nt: TGTGCCAGCAGCCAAAATCGCAATCAGCCCCAGCATTTT; CDR3aa: CASSQNRNQPQHF
v_gene: TRBV2; j_gene: TRBJ2-3; d_gene: TRBD2; abundance: few; CDR3nt: TGTGCCAGCAGTGCCATCGGGACTAGCGATCCTGGGACAGATACGCAGTATTTT; CDR3aa: CASSAIGTSDPGTDTQYF
v_gene: TRBV4-1; j_gene: TRBJ2-5; d_gene: .; abundance: .; CDR3nt: TGCGCCAGCAGCCGGGACCCCGCTAGCCCGGAGACCCAGTACTTC; CDR3aa: CASSRDPASPETQYF
v_gene: TRBV14; j_gene: TRBJ2-1; d_gene: TRBD1; abundance: .; CDR3nt: TGTGCCAGCATCAATGAGACAGGGCACATCTACAATGAGCAGTTCTTC; CDR3aa: CASINETGHIYNEQFF
v_gene: TRBV30; j_gene: TRBJ2-7; d_gene: .; abundance: many; CDR3nt: TGTGCCTGGAGTGGCGGAGGTGGCTACGAGCAGTACTTC; CDR3aa: CAWSGGGGYEQYF
v_gene: TRBV12-3/TRBV12-4; j_gene: TRBJ2-3; d_gene: .; abundance: medium-sized; CDR3nt: TGTGCCAGCAGCCGAGCCGGAGATACGCAGTATTTT; CDR3aa: CASSRAGDTQYF
v_gene: TRBV3-1; j_gene: TRBJ2-7; d_gene: TRBD1; abundance: .; CDR3nt: TGTGCCAGCAGCCGAGGGGGCGTCAACGAGCAGTACTTC; CDR3aa: CASSRGGVNEQYF
v_gene: TRBV5-6; j_gene: TRBJ2-6; d_gene: .; abundance: few; CDR3nt: TGTGCCAGCATCTTAAGTCTGTTCTCTGGGGCCAACGTCCTGACTTTC; CDR3aa: CASILSLFSGANVLTF
v_gene: TRBV5-1; j_gene: TRBJ2-5; d_gene: .; abundance: medium-sized; CDR3nt: TGCGCCAGCAGCTTCGGAGTCCAAGAGACCCAGTACTTC; CDR3aa: CASSFGVQETQYF
v_gene: TRBV4-1; j_gene: TRBJ1-2; d_gene: TRBD1; abundance: many; CDR3nt: TGCGCCAGCAGCCAAGTTCCAAACAATGGGAGGGGGCTGGACTATGGCTACACCTTC; CDR3aa: CASSQVPNNGRGLDYGYTF
v_gene: TRBV6-5; j_gene: TRBJ1-3; d_gene: TRBD1; abundance: .; CDR3nt: TGTGCCAGCAGTTACGGCAGGGGGCATGGAAACACCATATATTTT; CDR3aa: CASSYGRGHGNTIYF
v_gene: TRBV3-1; j_gene: TRBJ1-1; d_gene: .; abundance: few; CDR3nt: TGTGCCAGCAGCTATACTCTCGACAACAGCAGGTTGAACACTGAAGCTTTCTTT; CDR3aa: CASSYTLDNSRLNTEAFF
v_gene: TRBV4-2; j_gene: TRBJ2-1; d_gene: .; abundance: many; CDR3nt: TGTGCCAGCAGCCGCTCCTGGGAAACTGGTGAGCAGTTCTTC; CDR3aa: CASSRSWETGEQFF
v_gene: TRBV28; j_gene: TRBJ2-1; d_gene: .; abundance: many; CDR3nt: TGTGCCACCCGAGCCGCAAGCTCCTACAATGAGCAGTTCTTC; CDR3aa: CATRAASSYNEQFF
v_gene: TRBV9; j_gene: TRBJ2-2; d_gene: .; abundance: .; CDR3nt: TGTGCCAGCAGCGTATCTAATCCCGGGGAGCTGTTTTTT; CDR3aa: CASSVSNPGELFF
v_gene: TRBV20-1; j_gene: TRBJ1-6; d_gene: TRBD1; abundance: .; CDR3nt: TGCAGTGCTATATACGGAGGACAGGGGGATTCACCCCTCCACTTT; CDR3aa: CSAIYGGQGDSPLHF
v_gene: TRBV20-1; j_gene: TRBJ2-7; d_gene: TRBD2; abundance: once; CDR3nt: TGCAGTGCTAGAGAGTTGGCGGGGGTTCCTTACGAGCAGTACTTC; CDR3aa: CSARELAGVPYEQYF
v_gene: TRBV4-1; j_gene: TRBJ2-1; d_gene: TRBD2; abundance: .; CDR3nt: TGCGCCAGCAGCCGCGTAGGACTAGCGACCTATGAGCAGTTCTTC; CDR3aa: CASSRVGLATYEQFF